This T cell receptor beta chain was obtained from a study of vaccination and CD4 T cells after COVID-19. Study context: Convalescent donors were composed of six males and four females, of whom two were Hispanic.

This CDR3 spans 15 amino acids. With V trimmed by 5 bases and J by 9 bases, 13 bases remained unmatched. Germline lookup yields CDR1 SGHNT and CDR2 YYREEE (reference sequence). This sample's treatment: approximately nine-day PBMC culture with coronavirus spike peptide pools or control peptides (ViraFEST assay). As regards this clonotype: As yet, its antigen is unknown.

The Oncomine TCR Beta short-read assay was applied to DNA of cultured CD4+ T cells. From cultured CD4+ T cells, genomic DNA was extracted. Using its own MiXCR run on the PCR reads, TCRdb lists one record per CDR3 protein. The sample holds about 4,200 distinct CDR3 sequences, about a quarter seen once. V gene TRBV5-4 combines with J gene TRBJ2-1; 8 bases are a match to TRBD1. This TCR was recovered from a human donor who had recovered from COVID-19. Sample: CD4+ T cells from blood, cultured in vitro. CDR3 DNA: TGTGCCAGCAGACAAGACAGGGGAACGCGGCTTGAGCAGTTCTTC. Encoded protein: CASRQDRGTRLEQFF.